Reported below is one T cell receptor (beta chain). Its antigen is currently unknown. From germline, CDR1 is SGHRS and CDR2 YFSETQ. V was pared by 7 bases and J by 3 bases, with 14 bases between. The CDR3 has 13 residues. RNA in amounts of about 0.5 to 1 ug was reverse transcribed with random hexamers. Amplification of TCR beta CDR3 across 54 Vbeta and 13 Jbeta was performed with immunoSEQ multiplex PCR. Using its own MiXCR run on the immunoSEQ multiplex PCR reads, TCRdb lists one record per CDR3 protein. This sample has over 150,000 distinct CDR3 sequences, with around 96% found just once. These data belong to a study of CD8 T cells in Susac syndrome. Study-level findings and limits: Clonal expansion was absent from the CD4+ T cell repertoires in Susac syndrome.

The TEMRA cells underwent FACS enrichment, while the CD8+ and CD4+ T cells underwent negative isolation. Sequencing used CD4+ T cells from PBMCs. The receptor was derived from a human donor with Susac syndrome. The chain uses TRBV5-1 and TRBJ2-7; D possibly corresponds to TRBD1 (6 bases). CDR3 DNA: TGCGCCAGCCGAGCCCAGGGGAACTACGAGCAGTACTTC. Protein product: CASRAQGNYEQYF.